This T cell receptor (beta chain) stems from a study of PD-1 blockade in classical Hodgkin lymphoma. Points from the study as a whole: CD4+ TCR diversity rose significantly by C4D1, and CD8+ TCR diversity did not.

Each and every patient relapsed after autologous stem cell transplantation, and patients got differing brentuximab vedotin exposure. Classifying best responses yielded complete response, partial response or progressive disease. As to this clone: Its antigen remains unidentified.

Using immunoSEQ multiplex PCR, the repertoire was profiled, and TCRdb retains in-frame clones only, with some absent. Among around 20,000 clones listed, about three quarters were seen once. The CDR3 is made up of 14 amino acids. Trimming stripped 3 bases from V and 1 base from J, with 7 bases between. Germline CDR1 reads MGHDK; CDR2 reads SYGVNS. This sample comprised peripheral blood mononuclear cells (PBMCs), obtained before the second cycle of nivolumab. The rearrangement joins TRBV25-1 to TRBJ1-3; D is unresolved. This clonotype was sampled from a human donor with classical Hodgkin lymphoma. The CDR3 protein is CASSDLVSGNTIYF. CDR3 DNA: TGTGCCAGCAGTGATCTGGTTTCTGGAAACACCATATATTTT.